This is a list of T cell receptor beta chains from one sample in a study of shared clonotypes between healthy human individuals. Sequenced by immunoSEQ multiplex PCR; TCRdb stores in-frame clones only, minus some. The table has roughly 590,000 clones, less than 97% seen once. Sequencing used naive CD8+ T cells sorted from blood. These receptors all come from a woman aged 25 to 45 in good health. CDR3s leave out the opening cysteine and the closing phenylalanine or tryptophan. Each record gives: J gene, V gene, CDR3 protein.

>TRBJ2-1|TRBV13
ASSLSLNNEQF
>TRBJ2-1|TRBV9
ASSSAGTSNNEQF
>TRBJ2-7|TRBV7-9
ASSLDYGGYEQY
>TRBJ2-7|TRBV15
ATSIGPGTGGHEQY
>TRBJ2-2|TRBV27
ASLSLQREMAGELF
>TRBJ1-2|TRBV4-1
ASSQGRREGGGYT
>TRBJ2-1|TRBV27
ASSPMGQGIDEQF
>TRBJ1-4|TRBV9
ASSAPVADGTATNEKLF
>TRBJ1-3|TRBV6-1
ASRPGTGVTNTIY
>TRBJ1-5|TRBV27
ASRSKRGHGNQPQH
>TRBJ2-1|TRBV9
ASSGGSSYNEQF
>TRBJ2-5|TRBV5-1
ASSMRQGWETQY
>TRBJ2-7|TRBV15
ATSNPGSIYEQY
>TRBJ2-7|TRBV19
ASSLAGGSYEQY
>TRBJ1-2|TRBV19
ATYGGKGPTYGYT
>TRBJ2-1|TRBV7-2
ASSVGTSGSSRQF
>TRBJ2-7|TRBV15
ATSRDLGAASYEQY
>TRBJ2-7|TRBV30
AWRVLGGRSYEQY
>TRBJ2-7|TRBV5-1
ASSPSGERSYEQY
>TRBJ1-2|TRBV7-9
ASSDRMMGNYGYT
>TRBJ2-3|TRBV4-2
ASSQDHFDLFGSMSTDTQY
>TRBJ2-1|TRBV2
ASREDFNDQF
>TRBJ2-2|TRBV27
ASSLFGGTNTGELF
>TRBJ2-7|TRBV2
ASRSGASPQTSGTYEPYEQY
>TRBJ1-5|TRBV19
ASSIDPLVGQPQH
>TRBJ2-7|TRBV29-1
SVEGDRGTLSYEQY
>TRBJ2-1|TRBV28
ASSGSGSYVDEQF
>TRBJ2-3|TRBV5-1
ASRSLQDLDTQY
>TRBJ1-2|TRBV10-3
AISERETSRRYGYT
>TRBJ1-1|TRBV13
ASSLGGHAEAF
>TRBJ2-1|TRBV29-1
SFRDRESYGQF
>TRBJ2-3|TRBV4-1
ASSQSISSTDTQY
>TRBJ2-7|TRBV27
ASSFGTAYEQY